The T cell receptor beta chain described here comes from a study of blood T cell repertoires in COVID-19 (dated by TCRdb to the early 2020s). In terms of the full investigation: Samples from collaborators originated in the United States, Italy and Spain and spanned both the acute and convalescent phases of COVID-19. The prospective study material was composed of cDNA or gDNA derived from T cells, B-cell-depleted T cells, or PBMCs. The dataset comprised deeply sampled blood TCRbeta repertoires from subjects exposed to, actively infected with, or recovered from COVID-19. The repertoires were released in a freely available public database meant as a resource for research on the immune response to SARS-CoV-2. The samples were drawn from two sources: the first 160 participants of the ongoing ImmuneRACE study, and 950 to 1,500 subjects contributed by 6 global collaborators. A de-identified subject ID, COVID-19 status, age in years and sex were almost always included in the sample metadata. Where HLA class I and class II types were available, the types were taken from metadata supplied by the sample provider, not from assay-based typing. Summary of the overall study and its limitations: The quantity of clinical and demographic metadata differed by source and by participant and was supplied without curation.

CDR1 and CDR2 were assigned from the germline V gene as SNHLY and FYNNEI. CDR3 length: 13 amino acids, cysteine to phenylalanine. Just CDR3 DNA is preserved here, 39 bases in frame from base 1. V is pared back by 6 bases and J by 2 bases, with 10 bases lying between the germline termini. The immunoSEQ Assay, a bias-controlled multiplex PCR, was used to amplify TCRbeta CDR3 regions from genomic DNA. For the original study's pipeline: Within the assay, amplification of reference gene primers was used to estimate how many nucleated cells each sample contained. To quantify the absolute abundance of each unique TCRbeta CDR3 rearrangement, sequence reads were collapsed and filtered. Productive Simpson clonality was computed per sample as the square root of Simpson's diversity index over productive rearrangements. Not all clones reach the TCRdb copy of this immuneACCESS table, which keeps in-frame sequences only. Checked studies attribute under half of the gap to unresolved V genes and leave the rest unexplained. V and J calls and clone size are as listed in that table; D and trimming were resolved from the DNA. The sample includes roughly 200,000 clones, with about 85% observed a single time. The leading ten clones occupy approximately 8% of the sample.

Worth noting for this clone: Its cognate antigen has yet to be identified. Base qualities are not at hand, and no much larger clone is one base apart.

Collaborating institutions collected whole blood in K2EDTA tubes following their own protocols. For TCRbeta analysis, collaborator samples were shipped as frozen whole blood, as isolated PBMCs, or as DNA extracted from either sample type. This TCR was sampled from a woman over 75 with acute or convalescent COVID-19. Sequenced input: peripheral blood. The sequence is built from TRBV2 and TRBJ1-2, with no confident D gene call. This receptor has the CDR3 CASRWEGNYGYTF. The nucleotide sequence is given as TGTGCCAGCAGGTGGGAGGGCAACTATGGCTACACCTTC.